A single TCR beta chain is shown here with its context. Measured with immunoSEQ multiplex PCR; TCRdb has only the in-frame clones, and not every one. The sample includes about 160,000 clones, around three quarters of them seen just once. The ends lost 5 bases at V and 5 bases at J; junction bases unmatched: 3. From germline, CDR1 is LNHDA and CDR2 SQIVND (reference sequence). The CDR3 runs to 14 residues. The data originate from a study of blood T cell repertoires in COVID-19. This receptor was taken from a man aged 55 to 70 with acute or convalescent COVID-19. The sequencing input was peripheral blood. The chain carries TRBV19 and TRBJ1-6, with 7 nucleotides matching TRBD1. The CDR3 DNA follows: TGTGCCAGTAGTTGGCAGGGGGATAATTCACCCCTCCACTTT. Amino acid sequence: CASSWQGDNSPLHF.